The present entry profiles one TCR beta chain with its context. In the study's own analysis: Amplification from reference gene primers served as the basis for estimated nucleated cell counts. Repertoires were generated with immunoSEQ multiplex PCR, while TCRdb's copy carries only in-frame clones and drops some. For V, J and clone size, that table is used; D and trimming come from the DNA. The sample gives 200,000 or so clones, 86% of which show up once; under 4% is in the top ten. The sample belongs to a study of blood T cell repertoires in COVID-19. Study overall: Some COVID-19 samples were acute and others convalescent; all came from the United States, Italy and Spain. Nucleic acid was either cDNA or gDNA, and it came from T cells, B-cell-depleted T cells, or PBMCs.

Participants spanned ages about 18 to 95 years and resided in over 20 US areas. Per the germline V gene, CDR1 is MGHRA and CDR2 is YSYEKL. The CDR3 covers 18 residues. The V gene lost 3 bases and the J gene lost 8 bases, with 23 bases spanning the gap. This TCR came from a woman aged 35 to 49 with acute COVID-19. The chain joins TRBV4-1 to TRBJ1-6, with D unresolved. Sequenced material: PBMCs or T cells enriched from blood (not recorded which). The DNA of the CDR3 is TGCGCCAGCAGCCAGGGAGCCGCCAGAGACGTTTTTTATTCACCCCTCCACTTT. Protein product: CASSQGAARDVFYSPLHF.